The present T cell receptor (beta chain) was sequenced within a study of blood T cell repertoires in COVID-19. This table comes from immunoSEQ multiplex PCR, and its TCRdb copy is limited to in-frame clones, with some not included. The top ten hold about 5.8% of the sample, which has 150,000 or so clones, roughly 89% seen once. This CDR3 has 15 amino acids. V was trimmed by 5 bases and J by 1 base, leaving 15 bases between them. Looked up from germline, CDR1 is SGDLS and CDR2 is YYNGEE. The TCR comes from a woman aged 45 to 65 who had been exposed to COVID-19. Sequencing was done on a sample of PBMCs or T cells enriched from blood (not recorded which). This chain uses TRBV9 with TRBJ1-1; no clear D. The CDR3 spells CASSLTPQSNTEAFF. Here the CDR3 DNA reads TGTGCCAGCAGTCTCACGCCGCAGTCGAACACTGAAGCTTTCTTT.